The source of this TCR beta chain is a study of shared clonotypes between healthy human individuals. This clone has more than one count but fewer than ten. As yet, its antigen is unknown. General study results and limits: The low donor count limited represented genetic and exposure-history diversity.

The CDR3 is 15 residues long. With 3 bases removed from V and 7 bases from J, the gap between germline ends came to 13 bases. Germline CDR1 MNHEY, CDR2 SMNVEV (reference sequence). The material for each subset, its genomic DNA, was split evenly across several immunoSEQ plates. Profiling relied on immunoSEQ multiplex PCR, and the TCRdb table lists in-frame clones only, not all of them. The sample lists some 92,000 clones, less than 60% occurring once. Sequencing input: PBMCs. This sequence originates from a woman aged 35 to 49 in good health. Some clones in this sample may be carry-over from other donors' samples. This chain connects TRBV27 to TRBJ1-6; D unresolved. This chain's CDR3 is CASSFWEVANSPLHF. Here the CDR3 DNA reads TGTGCCAGCAGTTTTTGGGAGGTGGCCAATTCACCCCTCCACTTT.